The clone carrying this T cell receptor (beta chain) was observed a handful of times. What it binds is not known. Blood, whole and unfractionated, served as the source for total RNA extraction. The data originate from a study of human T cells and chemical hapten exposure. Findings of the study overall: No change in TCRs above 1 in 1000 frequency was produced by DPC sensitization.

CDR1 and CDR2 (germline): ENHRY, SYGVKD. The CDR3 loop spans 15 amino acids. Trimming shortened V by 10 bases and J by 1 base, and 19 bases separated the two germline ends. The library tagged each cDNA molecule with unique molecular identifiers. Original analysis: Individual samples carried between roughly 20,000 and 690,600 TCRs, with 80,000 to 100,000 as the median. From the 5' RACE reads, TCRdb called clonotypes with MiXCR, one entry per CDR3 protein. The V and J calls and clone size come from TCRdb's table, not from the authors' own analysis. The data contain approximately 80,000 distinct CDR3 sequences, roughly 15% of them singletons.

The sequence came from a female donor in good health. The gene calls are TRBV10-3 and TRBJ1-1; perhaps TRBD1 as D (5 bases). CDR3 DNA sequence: TGTGCCACTACACTGCGCGGGGGGACGAACACTGAAGCTTTCTTT. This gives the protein CATTLRGGTNTEAFF.